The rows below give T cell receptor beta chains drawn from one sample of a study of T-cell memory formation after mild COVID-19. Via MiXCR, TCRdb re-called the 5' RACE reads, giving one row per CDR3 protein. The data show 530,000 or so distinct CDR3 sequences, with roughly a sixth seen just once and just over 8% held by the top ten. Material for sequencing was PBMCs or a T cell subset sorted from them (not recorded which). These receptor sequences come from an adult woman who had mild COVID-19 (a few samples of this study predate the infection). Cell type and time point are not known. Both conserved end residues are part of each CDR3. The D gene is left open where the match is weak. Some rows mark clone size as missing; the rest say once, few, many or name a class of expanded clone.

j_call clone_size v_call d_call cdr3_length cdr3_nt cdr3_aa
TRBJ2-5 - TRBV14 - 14 TGTGCCAGCAGCCAAGGGATTTTCCAAGAGACCCAGTACTTC CASSQGIFQETQYF
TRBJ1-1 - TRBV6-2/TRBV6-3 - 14 TGTGCCAGCAGTGACGGGACGGGGAACACTGAAGCTTTCTTT CASSDGTGNTEAFF
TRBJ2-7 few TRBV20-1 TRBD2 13 TGCAGTGCTTTCCTTAGCGGGGGCCCCTCGCAGTACTTC CSAFLSGGPSQYF
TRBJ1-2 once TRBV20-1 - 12 TGCAGTGCTTTGACAGCAGGCTATGGCTACACCTTC CSALTAGYGYTF
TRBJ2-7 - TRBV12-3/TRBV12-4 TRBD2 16 TGTGCCAGCAGTTCCTCGAAGCGGGGGCGCAACGACGAGCAGTACTTC CASSSSKRGRNDEQYF
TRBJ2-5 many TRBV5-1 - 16 TGCGCCAGCAGCGGGGGACCGCGGGGGCCCTTAGAGACCCAGTACTTC CASSGGPRGPLETQYF
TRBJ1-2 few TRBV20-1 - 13 TGCAGTGCCGGGACCGGGATAAACTATGGCTACACCTTC CSAGTGINYGYTF
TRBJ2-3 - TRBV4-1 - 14 TGCGCCAGCAGCCAAGGGGACGGATCAGATACGCAGTATTTT CASSQGDGSDTQYF
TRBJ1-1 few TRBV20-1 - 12 TGCAGTGCTAGTACGGCCCCCACTGAAGCTTTCTTT CSASTAPTEAFF
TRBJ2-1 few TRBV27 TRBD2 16 TGTGCCAGCAGTTTATCAATAGCGGGGGCGCCGCGGGAGCAGTTCTTC CASSLSIAGAPREQFF
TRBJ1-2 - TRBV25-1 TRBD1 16 TGTGCCAGCAGTGAACCTACCGGGACAGGGCGAGATGGCTACACCTTC CASSEPTGTGRDGYTF
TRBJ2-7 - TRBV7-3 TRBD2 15 TGTGCCAGCAGCTTGGATGGCGGGGGGTTCTACGAGCAGTACTTC CASSLDGGGFYEQYF
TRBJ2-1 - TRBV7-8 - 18 TGTGCCAGCAGCTTAACCTCAGGTGGCGCCAGCTCCTACAATGAGCAGTTCTTC CASSLTSGGASSYNEQFF
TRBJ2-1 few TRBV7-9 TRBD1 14 TGTGCCAGCAATGGACAGGGGGAATTCTATGAGCAGTTCTTC CASNGQGEFYEQFF
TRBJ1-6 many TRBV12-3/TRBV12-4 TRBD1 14 TGTGCCAGCAGTTTAGGGCAGGGGGCTTCACCCCTCCACTTT CASSLGQGASPLHF
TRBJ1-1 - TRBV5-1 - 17 TGCGCCAGCAGCTTCCAGTCGTTGGGGGTAGGAGGCACTGAAGCTTTCTTT CASSFQSLGVGGTEAFF
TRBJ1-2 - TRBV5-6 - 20 TGTGCCAGCAGCTTTTGGTCCAGGACAACCCGAGTAGTTTTGAACTATGGCTACACCTTC CASSFWSRTTRVVLNYGYTF
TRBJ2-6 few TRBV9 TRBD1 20 TGTGCCAGCAGCTTTTCTTGGGGGACAGCGGTGAAAACTGGGGCCAACGTCCTGACTTTC CASSFSWGTAVKTGANVLTF
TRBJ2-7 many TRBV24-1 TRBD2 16 TGTGCCACCAGTGCCCGTAGCGGGAGTGGGCCCTACGAGCAGTACTTC CATSARSGSGPYEQYF
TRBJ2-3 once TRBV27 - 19 TGTGCCAGTAACTCCGAGAGGACAGAAAAGGGGCAGGGCACAGATACGCAGTATTTT CASNSERTEKGQGTDTQYF
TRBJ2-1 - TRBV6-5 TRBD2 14 TGTGCCAGCAGTTATAGCGGGAGACTGGGTGAGCAGTTCTTC CASSYSGRLGEQFF
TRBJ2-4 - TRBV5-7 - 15 TGTGCCAGCAGCTTCGGCTACCTAGCCAAAAACATTCAGTACTTC CASSFGYLAKNIQYF
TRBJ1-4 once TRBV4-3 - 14 TGCGCCAGCAGCGCGGGTCTAGAGGACCTTAAACTGTTTTTT CASSAGLEDLKLFF
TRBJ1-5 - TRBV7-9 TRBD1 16 TGTGCCAGCAGCTTAGGGGACAGGGGGCGAGGCCAGCCCCAGCATTTT CASSLGDRGRGQPQHF
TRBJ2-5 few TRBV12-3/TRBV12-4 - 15 TGTGCCAGCAGTTTATTGGCGGGTTGGGGGGAGACCCAGTACTTC CASSLLAGWGETQYF
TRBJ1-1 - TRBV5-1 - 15 TGCGCCAGCAGCTTGTGTAGGGGTGGAGGCACTGAAGCTTTCTTT CASSLCRGGGTEAFF
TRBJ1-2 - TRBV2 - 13 TGTGCCAGCAGTGGGGACGGGGCGAATGGCTACACCTTC CASSGDGANGYTF
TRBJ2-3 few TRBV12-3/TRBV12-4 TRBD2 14 TGTGCCAGCAGTCTAATAGCGGGGACAGATACGCAGTATTTT CASSLIAGTDTQYF
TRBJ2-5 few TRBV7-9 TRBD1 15 TGTGCCAGCTCGCACCTGGGACAGTCGCAAGAGACCCAGTACTTC CASSHLGQSQETQYF
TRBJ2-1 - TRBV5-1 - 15 TGCGCCAGCAGCTTGGTGGGGGTAACGGGTGATGAGCAGTTCTTC CASSLVGVTGDEQFF
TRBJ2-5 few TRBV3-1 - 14 TGTGCCAGCAGCCCGATACAGGGACGGGAGACCCAGTACTTC CASSPIQGRETQYF
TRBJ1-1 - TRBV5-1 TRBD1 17 TGCGCCAGCAGCCCCAGACAGGGGGCGCATGGGTACGCTGAAGCTTTCTTT CASSPRQGAHGYAEAFF
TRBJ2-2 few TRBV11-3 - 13 TGTGCCAGCAGCTTAGAGGGAATCCGGGAGCTGTTTTTT CASSLEGIRELFF
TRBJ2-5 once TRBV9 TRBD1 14 TGTGCCAGCAGCGGAACAGGGGGTAAAGAGACCCAGTACTTC CASSGTGGKETQYF
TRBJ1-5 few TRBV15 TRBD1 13 TGTGCCACCAGTCAGGGGGGCAATCAGCCCCAGCATTTT CATSQGGNQPQHF
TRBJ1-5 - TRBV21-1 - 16 TGTGCCAGCAGCCCCCGGGTGGAGACAGGTTGTCAGCCCCAGCATTTT CASSPRVETGCQPQHF
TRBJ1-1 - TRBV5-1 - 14 TGCGCCAGCAGCTTGCTCACTTGGAACACTGAAGCTTTCTTT CASSLLTWNTEAFF
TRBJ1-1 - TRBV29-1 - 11 TGCAGCGCACGGTTCGGGCCTGAAGCTTTCTTT CSARFGPEAFF
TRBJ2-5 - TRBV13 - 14 TGTGCCAGCAGCTTAGTAGGATCAGTAGAGACCCAGTACTTC CASSLVGSVETQYF
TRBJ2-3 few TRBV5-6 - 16 TGTGCCAGCAGCTTGGCCGGGGCCAGCCGCACAGATACGCAGTATTTT CASSLAGASRTDTQYF
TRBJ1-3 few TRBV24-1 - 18 TGTGCCACCAGTGATTTGCGCGGACCCCCGTTTTTACGGAACACCATATATTTT CATSDLRGPPFLRNTIYF
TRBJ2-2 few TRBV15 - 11 TGTGCCACCAGCATTTCCGGGGAGCTGTTTTTT CATSISGELFF
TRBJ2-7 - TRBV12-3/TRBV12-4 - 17 TGTGCCAGCAGCACGCCGACCACCGGGACTTTCCACTACGAGCAGTACTTC CASSTPTTGTFHYEQYF
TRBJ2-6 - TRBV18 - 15 TGTGCCAGCTCACCGAGTGCCTATGGCGCCAACGTCCTGACTTTC CASSPSAYGANVLTF
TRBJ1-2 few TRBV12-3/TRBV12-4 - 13 TGTGCCAGCAGTCCTTCGGGTTCTCATGGCTACACCTTC CASSPSGSHGYTF
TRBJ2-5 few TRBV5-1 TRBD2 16 TGCGCCAGCAGCTGGGGGGGACTAGCGGACCAAGAGACCCAGTACTTC CASSWGGLADQETQYF
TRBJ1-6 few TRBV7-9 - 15 TGTGCCAGCAGCCCCGAGGGACTGTCTAATTCACCCCTCCACTTT CASSPEGLSNSPLHF
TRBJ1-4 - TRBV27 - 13 TGTGCCAGCAGTTTCGTGGGTAACGAAAAACTGTTTTTT CASSFVGNEKLFF
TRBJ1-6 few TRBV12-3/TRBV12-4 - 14 TGTGCCAGCAGTTACCAGGTGCGCAATTCACCCCTCCACTTT CASSYQVRNSPLHF
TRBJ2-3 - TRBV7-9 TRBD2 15 TGTGCCAGCAGCTTGGGGCTAGCGGGGGAAGATACGCAGTATTTT CASSLGLAGEDTQYF
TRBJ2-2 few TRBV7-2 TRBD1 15 TGTGCCAGCAGCTTACTTGGACAGGGAAATTTTGAGCTGTTTTTT CASSLLGQGNFELFF
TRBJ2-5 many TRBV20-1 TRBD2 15 TGCAGCCCGTGGGAGGGGACTAGCTTAAAAGAGACCCAGTACTTC CSPWEGTSLKETQYF
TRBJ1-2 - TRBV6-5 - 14 TGTGCCAGCAGTTACGCGGGGGCGAACTATGGCTACACCTTC CASSYAGANYGYTF
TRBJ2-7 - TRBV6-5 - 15 TGTGCCAGCACGGAAATACGGGACGGTCCCTACGAGCAGTACTTC CASTEIRDGPYEQYF
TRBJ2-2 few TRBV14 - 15 TGTGCCAGCAGCCAATACCAGGGTGGGGCCGGGGAGCTGTTTTTT CASSQYQGGAGELFF
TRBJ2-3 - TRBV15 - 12 TGTGCCACCAGCAAAGGTGCAGATACGCAGTATTTT CATSKGADTQYF
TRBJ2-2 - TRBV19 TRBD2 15 TGTGCCAGTATTGCCCGGGAGGGCCGCACCGGGGAGCTGTTTTTT CASIAREGRTGELFF
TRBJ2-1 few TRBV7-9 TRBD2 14 TGTGCCAGCAGCCCCTCCGGCCTAGCGGATGAGCAGTTCTTC CASSPSGLADEQFF
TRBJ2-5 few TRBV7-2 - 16 TGTGCCAGCAGCTTTGCCCCTTTGGGAGGCGGAGAGACCCAGTACTTC CASSFAPLGGGETQYF
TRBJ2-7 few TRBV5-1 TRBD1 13 TGCGCCAGCAGAACAGGGGGCTCGAACGAGCAGTACTTC CASRTGGSNEQYF